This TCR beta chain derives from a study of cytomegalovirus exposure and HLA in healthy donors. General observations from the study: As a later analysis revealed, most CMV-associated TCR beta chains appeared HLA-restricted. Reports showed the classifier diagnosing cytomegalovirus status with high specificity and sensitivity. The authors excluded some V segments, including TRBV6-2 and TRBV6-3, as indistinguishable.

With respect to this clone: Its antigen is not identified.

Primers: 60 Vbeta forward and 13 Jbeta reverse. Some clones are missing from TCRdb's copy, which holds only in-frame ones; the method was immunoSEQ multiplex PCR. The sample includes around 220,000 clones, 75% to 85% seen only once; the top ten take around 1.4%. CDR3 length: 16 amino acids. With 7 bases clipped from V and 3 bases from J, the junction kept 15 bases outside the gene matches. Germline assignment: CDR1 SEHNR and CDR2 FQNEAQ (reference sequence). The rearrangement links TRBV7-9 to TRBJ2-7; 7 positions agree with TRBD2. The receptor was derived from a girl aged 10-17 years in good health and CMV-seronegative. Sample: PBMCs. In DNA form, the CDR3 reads TGTGCCAGCACCGCCCTTAGAACGGGACTAAACTACGAGCAGTACTTC. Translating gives CASTALRTGLNYEQYF.